This entry lists 12 T cell receptor beta chains sequenced from one sample in a study of Ad26.COV2.S vaccination and SARS-CoV-2 variants. Stated treatment: about 20 received Ad26.COV2.S at low or high dose, single or two shots; roughly 5 received placebo; per-sample allocation not given. Day 63 after the first injection of vaccine or placebo was the sampling time. Using immunoSEQ multiplex PCR, the repertoire was profiled, and TCRdb retains in-frame clones only, with some absent. Here the sample spans roughly 500,000 clones, 85% to 90% being singletons. The sample here was peripheral blood, taken in a trial of Ad26.COV2.S vaccine versus placebo. The receptors stem from a person between 18 and 60 years old who received the Ad26.COV2.S COVID-19 vaccine or a placebo.

Here the CDR3 DNA reads TGTGCCATCCAACCAGGACGCGGGATGACCCATGAGCAGTTCTTC. It codes for CAIQPGRGMTHEQFF. The genes are TRBV24-1 and TRBJ2-1, with D tentatively TRBD2 (6 bases). Germline CDR1 is KGHDR and CDR2 is SFDVKD. The CDR3 has 15 amino acids. V was shortened by 11 bases and J by 8 bases, with 24 bases between the two germline ends.

The rearrangement uses TRBV7-8 and TRBJ1-2; D might be TRBD1 (5 bases). The V end lost 1 base, the J end lost 3 bases, and 12 bases lay between the germline ends. Germline CDR1 and CDR2: SGHVS and FQNEAQ. The CDR3 consists of 15 residues. This CDR3 is CASSLVSGRDYGYTF. CDR3 in DNA: TGTGCCAGCAGCTTAGTCTCAGGGAGGGACTATGGCTACACCTTC.

The gene calls are TRBV11-2 and TRBJ2-5, with 9 bases matching TRBD1. The V segment lost 5 bases and the J segment 5 bases; nucleotides outside the gene matches: 9. The length of the CDR3 is 15 residues. Germline CDR1 and CDR2: SGHAT and FQNNGV. Here the CDR3 DNA reads TGTGCCAGCAGCCCCTGGGGACAGGGTACGGAGACCCAGTACTTC. Its protein is CASSPWGQGTETQYF.

CDR3 sequence (DNA): TGTGCCAGCAGTGAAGATCTGGGGAGCTACGAGCAGTACTTC. Translation gives CASSEDLGSYEQYF. The V gene is TRBV2, the J gene TRBJ2-7; D might be TRBD2 (5 bases). Looked up from germline, CDR1 is SNHLY and CDR2 is FYNNEI. V lost 1 base and J 3 bases, leaving 10 bases between the germline ends. The CDR3 contains 14 residues.

The chain carries TRBV7-9 and TRBJ1-1; no definite D call. The germline gives CDR1 SEHNR, CDR2 FQNEAQ (reference sequence). The CDR3 has 14 residues. The germline V and J ends were trimmed by 0 bases and 2 bases, with 7 bases remaining between them. In DNA form, the CDR3 reads TGTGCCAGCAGCTTAGCGCGGGATAACACTGAAGCTTTCTTT. Translated: CASSLARDNTEAFF.

This chain links TRBV19 with TRBJ2-1; 10 bases agree with TRBD2. Trimming cost V 4 bases and J 8 bases; bases outside gene matches: 2. The germline V gene encodes CDR1 LNHDA and CDR2 SQIVND (reference sequence). CDR3 length equals 13 residues. The CDR3 protein is CASSTSGGYEQFF. The CDR3 region has the DNA TGTGCCAGTAGTACTAGCGGGGGTTATGAGCAGTTCTTC.

V is TRBV5-4 and J is TRBJ2-7; 10 positions match TRBD2. J gave up 9 bases and V 0 bases, and 3 bases lay outside the gene matches. This CDR3 comprises 13 residues. In germline, CDR1 is SGHNT, CDR2 YYREEE (reference sequence). In nucleotides, the CDR3 is TGTGCCAGCAGCTTGGAGCGGGAGGGCCTGCAGTACGTC. Translated: CASSLEREGLQYV.

This clone was seen just once. The V gene is TRBV10-3, the J gene TRBJ2-4; D gene ambiguous. The CDR3 totals 14 residues. CDR1 and CDR2 from the germline V gene are ENHRY and SYGVKD. V lost 1 base to trimming and J lost 1 base, with 5 bases between them. CDR3 protein: CAISEFGAKNIQYF. The CDR3 bases are TGTGCCATCAGTGAGTTTGGGGCCAAAAACATTCAGTACTTC.

The gene calls are TRBV5-4 and TRBJ1-6; possible D gene TRBD1, 5 bases. The CDR3 covers 14 residues. Per the germline V gene, CDR1 is SGHNT and CDR2 is YYREEE (reference sequence). Trimming cost V 2 bases and J 6 bases, with 9 bases left between them. The CDR3 nucleotides are TGTGCCAGCAGCTTCTGGCAGGGTAATTCACCCCTCCACTTT. Its protein is CASSFWQGNSPLHF.

This chain connects TRBV28 to TRBJ2-2; D is unresolved. Trimming took 3 bases from V and 5 from J, leaving 19 bases between them. CDR1 MDHEN and CDR2 SYDVKM come from the germline V gene. This CDR3 comprises 17 residues. CDR3 loop: CASSFESVGISTGELFF. In DNA, the CDR3 is TGTGCCAGCAGTTTTGAGTCGGTGGGGATAAGTACCGGGGAGCTGTTTTTT.

Of note for this clone: Relative to the germline gene, one junction end is altered; a read error may explain this. The genes are TRBV5-6 and TRBJ1-4; TRBD1 aligns across 7 bases. The germline V gene has CDR1 SGHDT and CDR2 YYEEEE. CDR3 length: 12 amino acids. The CDR3 nucleotides are TGTGCCAGCAGCTTATATCGGGGACAGCCGACTTTT. This translates into CASSLYRGQPTF.

V usage is TRBV14 and J usage is TRBJ2-1, with TRBD1 matching over 10 bases. V trimming: 0 bases; J trimming: 4 bases; junction bases outside the gene matches: 3. Germline CDR1 SGHDN, CDR2 FVKESK. The CDR3 runs to 16 residues. The CDR3 nucleotides are TGTGCCAGCAGCCAAGATCGGGACAGGGGTTACAATGAGCAGTTCTTC. Residues: CASSQDRDRGYNEQFF.